One and the same sample provided the 13 T cell receptor beta chains below, sequenced in a study of T cell responses to AZD1222 COVID-19 vaccine. The repertoire was sequenced with immunoSEQ multiplex PCR; TCRdb's copy has only in-frame clones and lacks some. Of 75,000 to 95,000 clones listed, less than 95% were seen once; the top ten hold around 28%. The starting material was peripheral blood, obtained 28 days after the second AZD1222 dose. The receptors originated from an adult who received the AZD1222 COVID-19 vaccine.

The chain has TRBV5-1 and TRBJ2-3; TRBD2 aligns across 7 bases. The germline V gene has CDR1 SGHRS and CDR2 YFSETQ. This CDR3 comprises 14 residues. The V and J ends lost 5 bases and 5 bases, in that order; junction bases with no gene match: 8. CDR3 loop: CASRVQRDGDTQYF. The CDR3 DNA sequence: TGCGCCAGCAGGGTCCAGCGGGATGGAGATACGCAGTATTTT.

This chain's CDR3 is CASSKDSPGTGNGYTF. The CDR3 bases are TGTGCCAGCAGCAAAGATTCACCGGGGACAGGGAATGGCTACACCTTC. The chain joins TRBV21-1 to TRBJ1-2; TRBD1, as called in the table, went unchecked against the DNA. TRBV21-1 is described as a pseudogene. The CDR3 consists of 16 residues.

This clone has a handful of counts. The rearrangement links TRBV5-5 to TRBJ1-4; perhaps TRBD1 as D (6 bases). Trimming took 1 base from V and 3 from J, leaving 7 bases between them. Looked up from germline, CDR1 is SGHKS and CDR2 is YYEKEE (reference sequence). CDR3 length: 14 residues. Here the CDR3 reads CASSLTGPNEKLFF. The CDR3 DNA reads as TGTGCCAGCAGCTTGACAGGGCCTAATGAAAAACTGTTTTTT. The variable domain in full, with the rest retrieved from reference TRBV5-5 and TRBJ1-4, is DAGVTQSPTHLIKTRGQQVTLRCSPISGHKSVSWYQQVLGQGPQFIFQYYEKEERGRGNFPDRFSARQFPNYSSELNVNALLLGDSALYLCASSLTGPNEKLFFGSGTQLSVL.

This clone was seen once. The chain links TRBV11-1 to TRBJ2-2; 9 nucleotides match TRBD2. Trimming took 5 bases from V and 5 from J; bases not matched to a gene: 9. CDR1 is SGHAT, CDR2 FQDESV, per germline (reference sequence). The CDR3 runs to 16 residues. CDR3 nucleotides: TGTGCCAGCAGCAGGTCGGGCGGGAGGGCAACCGGGGAGCTGTTTTTT. Protein: CASSRSGGRATGELFF.

The rearrangement uses TRBV7-2 and TRBJ1-6; 9 bases fit TRBD1. Germline CDR1 and CDR2: SGHTA and FQGNSA. V was pared by 5 bases and J by 7 bases, with 6 bases of the junction left unmatched. This CDR3 has 15 residues. The CDR3 region has the DNA TGTGCCAGCAGCATACAGGGGGCAGGGAATTCACCCCTCCACTTT. It yields the protein CASSIQGAGNSPLHF.

The rearrangement joins TRBV7-8 to TRBJ2-1; D uncertain. The CDR3 has 14 residues. The germline CDR1 and CDR2 sequences are SGHVS and FQNEAQ. V was shortened by 1 base and J by 8 bases, with 12 bases between the two germline ends. As DNA, the CDR3 is TGTGCCAGCAGCTTAGATGTACTAACATATGAGCAGTTCTTC. This sequence encodes CASSLDVLTYEQFF.

The V call is TRBV4-2, the J call TRBJ2-3, with D perhaps matching TRBD2 (6 bases). The CDR3 contains 17 residues. V shed 0 bases and J shed 6 bases, with 19 bases lying between them. Germline loops: CDR1 LGHNA, CDR2 YNFKEQ. The CDR3, as DNA: TGTGCCAGCAGCCAAGATGAAGAGGAGGGCCCTGGGGATACGCAGTATTTT. It is translated as CASSQDEEEGPGDTQYF.

This chain connects TRBV15 to TRBJ2-7; D uncertain. The CDR3 has 15 amino acids. V shed 0 bases and J shed 6 bases, with 15 bases lying between them. Germline assignment: CDR1 LNHNV and CDR2 YYDKDF (reference sequence). The CDR3 loop is CATSRDKALWAEQYF. The CDR3 DNA reads as TGTGCCACCAGCAGAGATAAGGCCCTTTGGGCCGAGCAGTACTTC.

The rearrangement links TRBV19 to TRBJ1-5, with a tentative D call TRBD1 (6 bases). V was cut by 3 bases and J by 4 bases, with 16 bases left in between. The CDR3 is made up of 16 amino acids. Germline CDR1 reads LNHDA; CDR2 reads SQIVND (reference sequence). CDR3 nucleotide sequence: TGTGCCAGTAGTATGGGGTCCGGGACACCAAATCAGCCCCAGCATTTT. Translating gives CASSMGSGTPNQPQHF. The full variable domain, in which reference TRBV19 and TRBJ1-5 provide the parts outside the CDR3, is DGGITQSPKYLFRKEGQNVTLSCEQNLNHDAMYWYRQDPGQGLRLIYYSQIVNDFQKGDIAEGYSVSREKKESFPLTVTSAQKNPTAFYLCASSMGSGTPNQPQHFGDGTRLSIL.

V gene TRBV19 combines with J gene TRBJ1-1; D gene uncertain. The CDR3 covers 14 residues. V was shortened by 4 bases and J by 0 bases, with 9 bases between the two germline ends. Germline V gene lookup returns CDR1 LNHDA and CDR2 SQIVND (reference sequence). The CDR3 DNA sequence: TGTGCCAGTAGTACCAGCCGATTGAACACTGAAGCTTTCTTT. Translated: CASSTSRLNTEAFF.

The chain carries TRBV25-1 and TRBJ2-1, with 13 bases matching TRBD2. Germline assignment: CDR1 MGHDK and CDR2 SYGVNS. The CDR3 length is 15 residues. Trimming removed 4 bases from V and 7 bases from J; junction bases left unmatched: 4. The CDR3, as DNA: TGTGCCAGCAGTGGACTAGCGGGGGGCTGGAATGAGCAGTTCTTC. It yields the protein CASSGLAGGWNEQFF.

This sequence joins TRBV3-1 (or the pseudogene TRBV3-2) and TRBJ1-2; 8 bases fit TRBD1. Germline values: CDR1 LGHDT, CDR2 YNNKEL (reference sequence). The CDR3 length is 16 residues. Trimming cost V 2 bases and J 6 bases; bases outside gene matches: 11. The CDR3 DNA reads TGTGCCAGCAGCCAACGCAAATTCGACAGGGGCGATGGCTACACCTTC. Protein sequence: CASSQRKFDRGDGYTF.

The V gene is TRBV5-6, the J gene TRBJ1-4, with D possibly being TRBD1 (6 bases). Germline-derived CDR1 and CDR2 are SGHDT and YYEEEE. The CDR3 has 13 residues. Trimming left V 4 bases short and J 4 bases short, with 8 bases between. This chain's CDR3 is CASSLQGNEKLFF. CDR3 nucleotide sequence: TGTGCCAGCAGCCTACAGGGTAATGAAAAACTGTTTTTT.